Shown below are 9 T cell receptor beta chains from a single sample sequenced in a study of beta chain features in type 1 diabetes. Sequenced material consisted of expressed TCRB transcripts (all of the isolated RNA was reverse transcribed). The protocol was immunoSEQ multiplex PCR, while the TCRdb copy is restricted to in-frame clones and leaves out a portion. The sample carries around 280,000 clones, about 15% recorded once. Findings and caveats of the study: Moderate yet significant TCRB CDR3 shortening was seen in Type 1 diabetes patients in all four CD4+ subsets.

Antigens of these TCRs are unknown. Sample: naive CD4+ T cells from blood. These receptors were taken from a man between 18 and 29 years old with type 1 diabetes.

The J gene is TRBJ1-2, the V gene TRBV6-1; TRBD1 matches 10 bases. The CDR3 has 13 amino acids. J lost 2 bases, V lost 6 bases, and 0 bases had no gene match. Germline V CDR1 and CDR2: MNHNS, SASEGT. This CDR3 is CASRTGGNYGYTF. Written as DNA, the CDR3 is TGTGCCAGCAGGACAGGGGGCAACTATGGCTACACCTTC.

The rearrangement links TRBV12-5 to TRBJ1-1; D is possibly TRBD1 (5 bases). This CDR3 is built from 18 residues. The germline V gene encodes CDR1 LGHNT and CDR2 FRNRAP. Trimming left V 3 bases short and J 7 bases short, with 27 bases between. The CDR3 DNA follows: TGTGCTAGTGGTTTATCCCTACAGAGACAGAGCGTAAAGGATGAAGCTTTCTTT. This sequence encodes CASGLSLQRQSVKDEAFF.

V is TRBV30 and J is TRBJ2-5, with TRBD2 matching 11 bases. Losses at the gene ends were 2 bases for V and 5 bases for J; bases not matched to a gene: 19. The CDR3 loop spans 19 amino acids. Germline CDR1 and CDR2: GTSNPN and SVGIG (reference sequence). CDR3 sequence: CAWSKGLAGGHWKRETQYF. The CDR3 DNA reads TGTGCCTGGAGTAAGGGGCTAGCGGGGGGCCATTGGAAAAGGGAGACCCAGTACTTC.

This clone has more than one count but fewer than ten. V gene TRBV9 combines with J gene TRBJ2-7; D is ambiguous. Deletions cut 4 bases from V and 1 base from J, with 12 bases between. The germline CDR1 and CDR2 sequences are SGDLS and YYNGEE. The CDR3 has 14 amino acids. The CDR3 loop reads CASSPKITSYEQYF. The CDR3 nucleotides are TGTGCCAGCAGCCCTAAAATCACGTCCTACGAGCAGTACTTC.

This chain uses TRBV18 with TRBJ2-7, with 9 positions matching TRBD1. Germline CDR1 reads KGHSH; CDR2 reads LQKENI. This CDR3 spans 13 amino acids. Trimming cost V 8 bases and J 6 bases; bases outside gene matches: 8. The CDR3 sequence is CASATGGEGEQYF. In nucleotides, the CDR3 is TGTGCCAGCGCCACAGGGGGCGAAGGCGAGCAGTACTTC.

This clone was counted only a few times. The rearrangement joins TRBV5-1 to TRBJ2-7, with 8 bases that match TRBD2. Germline V gene sequence: CDR1 SGHRS, CDR2 YFSETQ. V shed 0 bases, J shed 3 bases, and the junction held 8 bases outside the gene matches. The CDR3 runs 16 residues. CDR3 nucleotides: TGCGCCAGCAGCTTGGGAAGCGGGGGCACACTCTACGAGCAGTACTTC. This translates into CASSLGSGGTLYEQYF.

With regard to this clone: One end of the junction does not line up with germline, which may come from a read error. V usage is TRBV5-1 and J usage is TRBJ2-2; possibly TRBD2 for D (5 bases). The V gene's germline CDR1 is SGHRS and CDR2 YFSETQ. The CDR3 has 13 amino acids. Here the CDR3 DNA reads TGCGCCAGCACGTTCGTGGGCACCGGGGAGCTGGTTTTT. It encodes CASTFVGTGELVF.

V usage is TRBV30 and J usage is TRBJ1-2; 12 bases fit TRBD1. The germline V gene encodes CDR1 GTSNPN and CDR2 SVGIG (reference sequence). This CDR3 spans 15 amino acids. V lost 3 bases and J lost 6; bases outside the gene matches: 8. The CDR3 nucleotides are TGTGCCTGGAGCCGCCGGGACAGGGGGCATGATGGCTACACCTTC. Translated: CAWSRRDRGHDGYTF. Drawing the rest from reference TRBV30 and TRBJ1-2, the complete variable domain is SQTIHQWPATLVQPVGSPLSLECTVEGTSNPNLYWYRQAAGRGLQLLFYSVGIGQISSEVPQNLSASRPQDRQFILSSKKLLLSDSGFYLCAWSRRDRGHDGYTFGSGTRLTVV.

This chain joins TRBV30 and TRBJ2-3; 9 bases are shared with TRBD2. Germline values: CDR1 GTSNPN, CDR2 SVGIG (reference sequence). The CDR3 is made up of 14 amino acids. V was pared by 3 bases and J by 2 bases, with 3 bases of the junction left unmatched. The CDR3 is CAWRASGDTDTQYF. CDR3 nucleotide sequence: TGTGCCTGGAGGGCTAGCGGGGACACAGATACGCAGTATTTT.